The rows below give T cell receptor beta chains drawn from one sample of a study of radiotherapy plus CTLA-4 blockade in lung cancer. The repertoire was sequenced with immunoSEQ multiplex PCR; TCRdb's copy has only in-frame clones and lacks some. The data contain over 50,000 clones, less than 85% of them seen just once; the ten biggest clones take up 16%. Sequenced material: peripheral blood, taken from a patient treated with radiotherapy plus ipilimumab. These receptors came from a human donor with non-small cell lung cancer who had a complete response to radiotherapy plus ipilimumab. CDR3s include the opening cysteine and the closing phenylalanine or tryptophan. A D gene is named only where the DNA matches it firmly. Clone size is not always given. Where it is, it says once, few, many or a class for expanded clones.

TRBV12-5	.	.	TRBJ1-1	CASGLVGRGEAFF	TGTGCTAGTGGTTTGGTAGGGAGGGGAGAAGCTTTCTTT
TRBV18	.	.	TRBJ1-1	CASSPGAANTEAFF	TGTGCCAGCTCACCGGGGGCGGCAAACACTGAAGCTTTCTTT
TRBV7-2	.	TRBD1	TRBJ2-7	CASSNYRGREQYF	TGTGCCAGCAGCAATTACAGGGGGCGCGAGCAGTACTTC
TRBV13	.	TRBD2	TRBJ2-7	CASSSRGFDEQYF	TGTGCCAGCAGCTCGCGGGGGTTCGACGAGCAGTACTTC
TRBV30	.	.	TRBJ2-7	CAWSASFRGRPQYF	TGTGCCTGGAGTGCCTCGTTTCGGGGGAGGCCGCAGTACTTC
TRBV6-5	.	.	TRBJ2-7	CASSYMDTGSYEQYF	TGTGCCAGCAGTTACATGGACACAGGATCCTACGAGCAGTACTTC
TRBV15	.	TRBD1	TRBJ1-1	CATSRETGGTEAFF	TGTGCCACCAGCAGAGAAACAGGGGGGACTGAAGCTTTCTTT
TRBV6-5	once	TRBD1	TRBJ1-2	CASRPGQGRDGYTF	TGTGCCAGCAGGCCGGGACAGGGGAGGGATGGCTACACCTTC
TRBV5-1	.	TRBD2	TRBJ2-1	CASSLDVSGRVVNNEQFF	TGCGCCAGCAGCTTGGACGTTAGCGGGAGGGTTGTGAACAATGAGCAGTTCTTC
TRBV30	.	.	TRBJ1-4	CAWTPGTNLLLTNEKLFF	TGTGCCTGGACACCCGGGACTAATCTCCTCTTAACTAATGAAAAACTGTTTTTT
TRBV30	.	TRBD2	TRBJ2-1	CAWSVLLAGGGNEQFF	TGTGCCTGGAGTGTATTACTAGCGGGAGGGGGCAATGAGCAGTTCTTC
TRBV7-6	few	.	TRBJ2-1	CASSLFEDEQFF	TGTGCCAGCAGCTTATTTGAGGATGAGCAGTTCTTC
TRBV7-7	.	TRBD2	TRBJ2-5	CASSLGGTSGPQETQYF	TGTGCTAGCAGCTTAGGGGGGACTAGCGGGCCCCAAGAGACCCAGTACTTC
TRBV12-5	.	TRBD1	TRBJ2-5	CASGLPHTGGLQTQYF	TGTGCTAGTGGTTTGCCTCACACAGGGGGATTACAGACCCAGTACTTC
TRBV29-1	.	.	TRBJ2-2	CSVRRGTSGTGELFF	TGCAGCGTTCGACGGGGGACCTCGGGCACCGGGGAGCTGTTTTTT
TRBV7-2	.	TRBD2	TRBJ2-1	CASSSKRGVYNEQFF	TGTGCCAGCAGCTCCAAGCGGGGGGTCTACAATGAGCAGTTCTTC
TRBV7-2	.	TRBD1	TRBJ2-7	CASSLGGTGQYF	TGTGCCAGCAGCTTAGGCGGGACAGGGCAGTACTTC
TRBV19	few	TRBD1	TRBJ1-2	CASSPDRGDPYGYTF	TGTGCCAGTAGTCCGGACAGGGGGGACCCCTATGGCTACACCTTC
TRBV19	medium-sized	.	TRBJ2-7	CASSPTDFYEQYF	TGTGCCAGTAGTCCGACAGACTTCTACGAGCAGTACTTC
TRBV7-2	once	.	TRBJ1-2	CASSLPGQGGLAYTF	TGTGCCAGCAGCTTACCCGGACAAGGAGGGTTGGCTTACACCTTC
TRBV5-5	few	TRBD1	TRBJ1-5	CASSSTGYGQPQHF	TGTGCCAGCAGCTCGACAGGGTATGGACAGCCCCAGCATTTT
TRBV11-2	.	TRBD1	TRBJ2-7	CASSLMVGQGAYEQYF	TGTGCCAGCAGCTTGATGGTAGGACAGGGGGCCTACGAGCAGTACTTC